This T cell receptor beta chain comes out of a study of PD-L1 blockade in urothelial cancer. Patients' cancers were locally advanced or metastatic urothelial carcinomas. Only one count was recorded for this clone. CDR1 SGHTA and CDR2 FQGNSA come from the germline V gene. Trimming pared 7 bases from V and 0 bases from J, leaving 9 bases between. The CDR3 is 14 amino acids. The assay was immunoSEQ multiplex PCR, and TCRdb's table has in-frame clones only and misses some. In the table there are 50,000 or so clones, around 88% of which are singletons. This clonotype was sampled from a man in his 60s with urothelial cancer. The starting material was PBMCs, obtained around atezolizumab (anti-PD-L1) treatment. V usage is TRBV7-2 and J usage is TRBJ2-2, with D unclear. This chain's CDR3 is CASKQASNTGELFF. The CDR3 region has the DNA TGTGCCAGCAAGCAAGCTTCGAACACCGGGGAGCTGTTTTTT.